The 26 T cell receptor beta chains below all came from one sample that was sequenced in a study of T cells in Graves' hyperthyroidism and ophthalmopathy (dated by TCRdb to 2018 to 2020). The library relied on multiplex PCR. Sequencing used an Illumina HiSeq 2000. TCR beta CDR3 regions were amplified from RNA transcripts. The TCR CDR3 was subjected to a first round of RT-PCR using the HTBI primer set and the Qiagen OneStep RT-PCR kit. The raw public data were reprocessed by TCRdb itself: fastp quality trimming at Q25, MiXCR clonotype calling, in-frame beta chains only. Duplicate CDR3 protein sequences are folded into a single record with the most common DNA and genes. This sample gives fewer than 900,000 distinct CDR3 sequences in total; about 16% of them show up just once. Under 8.5% of the sample belongs to the ten largest clones. Sequenced input: blood. These receptors were taken from a man aged 18 to 30 with Graves' hyperthyroidism.

The CDR3 reads CASSLFRGARTEAFF. The CDR3 nucleotides are TGTGCCAGCAGCCTCTTTAGGGGGGCGCGCACTGAAGCTTTCTTT. This chain uses TRBV2 with TRBJ1-1; tentatively, D is TRBD1 (6 bases). The germline V gene encodes CDR1 SNHLY and CDR2 FYNNEI. V lost 6 bases and J 4 bases, leaving 18 bases between the germline ends. This CDR3 spans 15 amino acids.

This clonotype was seen many times. This chain connects TRBV30 to TRBJ2-1; 8 bases match TRBD1. This CDR3 has 13 amino acids. The germline gives CDR1 GTSNPN, CDR2 SVGIG (reference sequence). Trimming cost V 0 bases and J 7 bases; bases outside gene matches: 2. CDR3 bases: TGTGCCTGGAGTGTAAACAGGGGGAATGAGCAGTTCTTC. Protein product: CAWSVNRGNEQFF.

Of note for this clonotype: A single base separates this from a much larger clone, so it may be a read error. Here the CDR3 DNA reads TGTGCCAGCAGGCCGAGGGGACTAGCGGGACCAAATGGGCAGTTCTTC. This codes for CASRPRGLAGPNGQFF. The V and J genes are TRBV27 and TRBJ2-1; 13 nucleotides line up with TRBD2. From germline, CDR1 is MNHEY and CDR2 SMNVEV (reference sequence). The CDR3 length is 16 residues.

This clonotype was seen at least ten times. The chain employs TRBV5-1 and TRBJ2-7; 12 nucleotides agree with TRBD2. The CDR3 has 14 residues. CDR1 and CDR2 (germline): SGHRS, YFSETQ. J lost 6 bases, V lost 4 bases, and 5 bases had no gene match. CDR3 DNA sequence: TGCGCCAGCAGCCTACCACTAGCGGGAGGCGAGCAGTACTTC. It yields the protein CASSLPLAGGEQYF.

As for this clonotype: This could be a read error, since a much larger clone is one nucleotide away. V is TRBV6-1 and J is TRBJ1-1; the D gene is possibly TRBD1 (6 bases). The CDR3 extends over 12 amino acids. Germline assignment: CDR1 MNHNS and CDR2 SASEGT. V shed 10 bases and J shed 1 base, with 10 bases lying between them. CDR3 loop: CANTGTNTEAFF. The DNA for the CDR3 is TGTGCCAACACAGGGACGAACACTGAAGCTTTCTTT.

This clonotype was seen many times. The chain's CDR3 is CASLSPGRFSGNTIYF. Here the CDR3 DNA reads TGTGCCAGCCTATCCCCGGGACGGTTCTCTGGAAACACCATATATTTT. The chain combines TRBV28 with TRBJ1-3, with D possibly being TRBD1 (5 bases). The CDR3 sequence is 16 residues long. Deletions cut 8 bases from V and 0 bases from J, with 17 bases between. CDR1 and CDR2 (germline): MDHEN, SYDVKM. Together with reference TRBV28 and TRBJ1-3, the CDR3 gives the full variable domain: DVKVTQSSRYLVKRTGEKVFLECVQDMDHENMFWYRQDPGLGLRLIYFSYDVKMKEKGDIPEGYSVSREKKERFSLILESASTNQTSMYLCASLSPGRFSGNTIYFGEGSWLTVV.

This clonotype was seen a few times. V and J are TRBV19 and TRBJ2-1; TRBD1 is a possible D gene (5 bases). The V gene lost 2 bases and the J gene lost 5 bases, with 13 bases spanning the gap. The CDR3 covers 15 residues. Germline lookup yields CDR1 LNHDA and CDR2 SQIVND (reference sequence). The chain's CDR3 is CASSIQGGAHNEQFF. The CDR3 DNA is TGTGCCAGTAGTATACAGGGTGGGGCCCACAATGAGCAGTTCTTC.

For this clonotype: This may be a read error, as it is one base from a much larger clone. The genes are TRBV7-8 and TRBJ2-7, with 7 positions matching TRBD1. Germline V lookup: CDR1 SGHVS, CDR2 FQNEAQ. Losses at the gene ends were 8 bases for V and 3 bases for J; bases not matched to a gene: 7. The CDR3 has 13 amino acids. CDR3 sequence (DNA): TGTGCCAGCGGGGAAGGGGGCGTCTACGAGCAGTACTTC. This sequence encodes CASGEGGVYEQYF.

This sequence joins TRBV24-1 and TRBJ2-1; D call uncertain. CDR3 size: 15 residues. Trimming left V 6 bases short and J 5 bases short, with 16 bases between. The germline V gene has CDR1 KGHDR and CDR2 SFDVKD. CDR3 amino acids: CATSPMDRTDNEQFF. CDR3 nucleotide sequence: TGTGCCACCAGTCCCATGGACCGGACGGACAATGAGCAGTTCTTC.

In its sample, this clonotype was seen a few times. The V gene is TRBV11-2, the J gene TRBJ2-1; D possibly corresponds to TRBD2 (5 bases). V was shortened by 5 bases and J by 0 bases, with 20 bases between the two germline ends. Germline V gives CDR1 SGHAT, CDR2 FQNNGV. The CDR3 runs 18 residues. CDR3 loop: CASSGKRVAGPSYNEQFF. For the CDR3, the DNA is TGTGCCAGCAGCGGCAAGAGGGTCGCGGGTCCCTCCTACAATGAGCAGTTCTTC.

This clonotype was recorded a few times. V gene TRBV5-1 combines with J gene TRBJ2-2; 11 positions agree with TRBD2. The junction had 6 bases not matched to a gene; V was cut back by 1 base and J by 1 base. Germline V gene data show CDR1 as SGHRS and CDR2 as YFSETQ. CDR3 length: 18 amino acids. The CDR3 is CASSLWLAGGGNTGELFF. The CDR3 DNA follows: TGCGCCAGCAGCTTGTGGCTAGCGGGAGGAGGGAACACCGGGGAGCTGTTTTTT.

The chain uses TRBV27 and TRBJ2-1, with 9 positions matching TRBD2. This CDR3 is built from 16 residues. V trimming: 3 bases; J trimming: 4 bases; junction bases outside the gene matches: 7. Germline loops: CDR1 MNHEY, CDR2 SMNVEV (reference sequence). Here the CDR3 DNA reads TGTGCCAGCAGTTTCGCGATGCGGGAGGGTTACAATGAGCAGTTCTTC. Its protein product is CASSFAMREGYNEQFF.

V and J are TRBV6-1 and TRBJ2-1; TRBD2 matches 10 bases. The DNA end lines up better with TRBJ2-7; the J call may be wrong. Germline CDR1 reads MNHNS; CDR2 reads SASEGT. The CDR3 consists of 17 residues. This chain's CDR3 is CASSQGPRAGGLNEQYF. The CDR3 DNA is TGTGCCAGCAGCCAAGGGCCCAGAGCGGGAGGGCTCAATGAGCAGTACTTC.

This rearrangement joins TRBV19 to TRBJ1-1; TRBD1 matches 8 bases. The CDR3 extends over 13 amino acids. Germline V lookup: CDR1 LNHDA, CDR2 SQIVND (reference sequence). Trimming cost V 10 bases and J 1 base; bases outside gene matches: 5. The CDR3 region has the DNA TGTGCCATCATAGGACAGGGGAACACTGAAGCTTTCTTT. This sequence encodes CAIIGQGNTEAFF.

This clonotype was observed many times. In DNA form, the CDR3 reads TGTGCCATCAGTCCGGGACTAGCGGTGAACACCGGGGAGCTGTTTTTT. Encoded protein: CAISPGLAVNTGELFF. The V call is TRBV10-3, the J call TRBJ2-2; 11 bases fit TRBD2. In germline, CDR1 is ENHRY, CDR2 SYGVKD. Losses at the gene ends were 5 bases for V and 1 base for J; bases not matched to a gene: 3. This CDR3 is 16 amino acids long.

This clonotype was detected only a few times. The V gene is TRBV5-8, the J gene TRBJ2-1; 9 nucleotides align to TRBD2. The CDR3 totals 16 residues. Germline V gene sequence: CDR1 SGHTS, CDR2 YDEGEE. Trimming took 1 base from V and 8 from J; bases not matched to a gene: 10. The CDR3 loop is CASSLSLAGLIDEQFF. CDR3 coding DNA: TGTGCCAGCAGCTTGTCCCTAGCGGGATTAATCGATGAGCAGTTCTTC.

There are a few counts of this clonotype. This chain uses TRBV18 with TRBJ2-7; TRBD1 is a possible D gene (6 bases). V was pared by 4 bases and J by 1 base, with 11 bases between. This CDR3 region has 14 residues. The germline V gene encodes CDR1 KGHSH and CDR2 LQKENI. The CDR3 reads CASSQLQGSYEQYF. Here the CDR3 DNA reads TGTGCCAGCTCACAATTACAGGGATCCTACGAGCAGTACTTC.

This clonotype was detected once. V gene TRBV6-9 combines with J gene TRBJ1-1; the D gene is possibly TRBD1 (6 bases). CDR3 length: 14 amino acids. Germline-derived CDR1 and CDR2 are MNHGY and SVAAGI. V was pared by 3 bases and J by 11 bases, with 19 bases between. The DNA for the CDR3 is TGTGCCAGCAGTTACAGTCAGGGGCCCGGTGGCGCTTTCTTT. Its protein product is CASSYSQGPGGAFF.

This chain links TRBV20-1 with TRBJ2-3; perhaps D is TRBD1 or TRBD2 (5 bases each). There are 15 residues in the CDR3. CDR1 is DFQATT, CDR2 SNEGSKA, per germline (reference sequence). With 2 bases removed from V and 4 bases from J, the gap between germline ends came to 16 bases. As DNA, the CDR3 is TGCAGTGCTAGAAAACCGGGACCCGTTTCAGATACGCAGTATTTT. Protein sequence: CSARKPGPVSDTQYF.

A few counts support this clonotype. The V call is TRBV5-5, the J call TRBJ1-3; no definite D call. The CDR3 loop spans 13 amino acids. V lost 4 bases to trimming and J lost 4 bases, with 9 bases between them. Germline V gives CDR1 SGHKS, CDR2 YYEKEE (reference sequence). CDR3 sequence (DNA): TGTGCCAGCAGCCTCCTTGAGGGAAACACCATATATTTT. Its translation is CASSLLEGNTIYF.

This clonotype was observed a few times. The chain couples TRBV6-1 to TRBJ1-2, with TRBD1 identical over 9 bases. In germline, CDR1 is MNHNS, CDR2 SASEGT. J lost 6 bases, V lost 5 bases, and 7 bases had no gene match. CDR3 length equals 14 residues. The CDR3 region is CASSPGTGIHGYTF. CDR3 DNA: TGTGCCAGCAGTCCCGGGACAGGGATCCATGGCTACACCTTC.

This clonotype was detected a few times. The V call is TRBV6-1, the J call TRBJ2-7; 10 bases are shared with TRBD2. After removal of 11 bases from V and 6 bases from J, the junction contained 10 bases not matched to a gene. CDR1 is MNHNS and CDR2 is SASEGT in the germline V gene. The CDR3 spans 13 residues. Here the CDR3 DNA reads TGTGCCGCAGGGGCTAGCGGGAGCGCCGAGCAGTACTTC. Translating gives CAAGASGSAEQYF.

Many counts were recorded for this clonotype. DNA for the CDR3: TGCGCCAGCAGCCTCGTGGAAGGAAGCACAGATACGCAGTATTTT. Protein sequence: CASSLVEGSTDTQYF. V gene TRBV5-1 combines with J gene TRBJ2-3; the D is unclear. Germline V gives CDR1 SGHRS, CDR2 YFSETQ. The CDR3 extends over 15 amino acids. Trimming left V 4 bases short and J 0 bases short, with 12 bases between.

This clonotype was observed at least ten times. The chain employs TRBV7-9 and TRBJ2-5, with TRBD2 as a possible D gene (5 bases). Between the trimmed V and J ends, which lost 5 bases and 5 bases, there was a span of 9 bases. Germline lookup yields CDR1 SEHNR and CDR2 FQNEAQ (reference sequence). The CDR3 has 12 amino acids. CDR3: CASSARVETQYF. The CDR3 nucleotides read TGTGCCAGCAGCGCGAGGGTGGAGACCCAGTACTTC.

CDR3 region: CASNWTPDSPLHF. In DNA, the CDR3 is TGTGCCAGCAACTGGACCCCCGACTCACCCCTCCACTTT. The chain couples TRBV5-8 to TRBJ1-6; D ambiguous. The germline V gene has CDR1 SGHTS and CDR2 YDEGEE. The CDR3 extends over 13 amino acids. V lost 6 bases and J 10 bases, leaving 14 bases between the germline ends.

This clonotype was detected only a few times. V and J are TRBV6-1 and TRBJ2-1; D is uncertain. The CDR3 is 12 amino acids. V lost 6 bases to trimming and J lost 4 bases, with 7 bases between them. CDR1 and CDR2 from the germline V gene are MNHNS and SASEGT. In DNA form, the CDR3 reads TGTGCCAGCAGGGCGGAATACAATGAGCAGTTCTTC. Translated: CASRAEYNEQFF.